This TCR beta chain came from a study of T cells after posttransplantation cyclophosphamide. This clone was seen repeatedly, ten times or more. The CDR3 contains 13 residues. The germline V and J ends were trimmed by 5 bases and 5 bases, with 12 bases remaining between them. The V gene's germline CDR1 is MNHNS and CDR2 SASEGT. Repertoires were generated with immunoSEQ multiplex PCR, while TCRdb's copy carries only in-frame clones and drops some. There are 30,000 to 35,000 clones in the sample, none observed a single time. V usage is TRBV6-1 and J usage is TRBJ1-1; no clear D gene. The clonotype originates from a woman in her twenties or thirties in good health and a related stem cell transplant donor. Sequencing was performed on PBMCs. CDR3 sequence reads: CASSLNSATEAFF. CDR3 DNA sequence: TGTGCCAGCAGTCTGAATAGCGCTACTGAAGCTTTCTTT.